The rows below give T cell receptor beta chains drawn from one sample of a study of metastatic and nonmetastatic thyroid tumors. TCRdb re-clonotyped the PCR reads through MiXCR. This table holds 30,000 or so clones, about 25% found once. Sequences were obtained from blood. The receptors stem from a female donor with papillary thyroid cancer or a benign thyroid nodule (not recorded which). Some clones in this sample may be carry-over from other donors' samples. Each CDR3 is given with its conserved first and last residue. The order of the fields is J gene, clone size, D gene, V gene, CDR3 length, CDR3 DNA, CDR3 protein. A D gene is named only where the DNA matches it firmly. Expanded clones get a size class; other rows say once, few or many, or leave the size out.

TRBJ1-3 | medium-sized | - | TRBV6-5 | 13 | TGTGCCAGCAGTTACTCAGGGGGGGACACCATATATTTT | CASSYSGGDTIYF
TRBJ2-7 | - | TRBD1 | TRBV20-1 | 13 | TGCAGTGCTAGTGAGGACAGGGGATACGAGCAGTACTTC | CSASEDRGYEQYF
TRBJ1-5 | many | - | TRBV4-1 | 14 | TGCGCCAGCAGCCAAGGTGTCAGAAATCAGCCCCAGCATTTT | CASSQGVRNQPQHF
TRBJ2-7 | many | TRBD2 | TRBV5-5 | 14 | TGTGCCAGCAGCTATACTAGCGGGGGTTACGAGCAGTACTTC | CASSYTSGGYEQYF
TRBJ2-7 | - | TRBD2 | TRBV6-2/TRBV6-3 | 13 | TGTGCCAGCAGTCTCACTAGCGGGATCGAGCAGTACTTC | CASSLTSGIEQYF
TRBJ2-7 | few | TRBD1 | TRBV6-2/TRBV6-3 | 15 | TGTGCCAGCAGTTCCTCGGGACAGGACCCCTACGAGCAGTACTTC | CASSSSGQDPYEQYF
TRBJ2-7 | many | - | TRBV5-4 | 15 | TGTGCCAGCAGCCGAGCCGGGACACAAACCTACGAGCAGTACTTC | CASSRAGTQTYEQYF
TRBJ1-1 | many | - | TRBV7-3 | 15 | TGTGCCAGCAGCCCAATGGGGGGAATGAACACTGAAGCTTTCTTT | CASSPMGGMNTEAFF
TRBJ2-3 | - | TRBD2 | TRBV2 | 15 | TGTGCCAGGACTCAAAGCGGGAGTCGTATGGATACGCAGTATTTT | CARTQSGSRMDTQYF
TRBJ2-4 | many | TRBD2 | TRBV12-3/TRBV12-4 | 16 | TGTGCCAGCAGTTTACTATGGGGGGGGGTCAAAAACATTCAGTACTTC | CASSLLWGGVKNIQYF
TRBJ2-7 | medium-sized | TRBD2 | TRBV20-1 | 14 | TGCAGTGCTAGGTCGGGGGGAGAGTCCTACGAGCAGTACTTC | CSARSGGESYEQYF
TRBJ2-2 | - | TRBD2 | TRBV11-2 | 16 | TGTGCCAGCAGCTTACGGGGGGGCACGAGCACCGCGGAGCTGTTTTTT | CASSLRGGTSTAELFF
TRBJ2-7 | medium-sized | - | TRBV2 | 12 | TGTGCCAGCAGTGGCCAGATCTACGAGCAGTACTTC | CASSGQIYEQYF
TRBJ2-7 | - | TRBD2 | TRBV6-2/TRBV6-3 | 17 | TGTGCCAGCAGCCTCCAGGGACTAGCGGGAGGCGTCGCCGAGCAGTACTTC | CASSLQGLAGGVAEQYF
TRBJ2-7 | many | - | TRBV4-1 | 16 | TGCGCCAGCAGCCAAATTCCCCTAGCGTACTCCTACGAGCAGTACTTC | CASSQIPLAYSYEQYF
TRBJ2-3 | many | TRBD2 | TRBV12-3/TRBV12-4 | 17 | TGTGCCAGCAGGACAGATTTAGCGGGAGAAAACACAGATACGCAGTATTTT | CASRTDLAGENTDTQYF
TRBJ2-2 | many | - | TRBV11-2 | 11 | TGTGTCAGGGGTAACACCGGGGAGCTGTTTTTT | CVRGNTGELFF
TRBJ2-5 | medium-sized | TRBD2 | TRBV6-1 | 14 | TGTGCCAGCAGAACCGGGGGGTTGGGAGAGACCCAGTACTTC | CASRTGGLGETQYF
TRBJ1-4 | many | - | TRBV6-1 | 15 | TGTGCCAGCAGTGAAGCGGGGGCAGCTTGGGGTGGGCTGTTTTTT | CASSEAGAAWGGLFF
TRBJ1-2 | - | TRBD1 | TRBV28 | 14 | TGTGCCAGCAGTACCACAGGGGGTTCGCTCTTCTACACCTTC | CASSTTGGSLFYTF
TRBJ2-2 | many | TRBD1 | TRBV30 | 18 | TGTGCCTGGAGAGGACGGGACAGGGGCCTTTCAAACACCGGGGAGCTGTTTTTT | CAWRGRDRGLSNTGELFF
TRBJ1-5 | few | - | TRBV6-1 | 12 | TGTGCCAGCATCGGGCACGGAGGAGGGGAGCATTTT | CASIGHGGGEHF
TRBJ2-3 | many | - | TRBV28 | 12 | TGTGCCAGCATTGGCACAACAGATACGCAGTATTTT | CASIGTTDTQYF
TRBJ1-1 | few | - | TRBV2 | 13 | TGTGCAAGCAGTGAGAGCAGGAACACTGAAGCTATCTTT | CASSESRNTEAIF
TRBJ2-6 | many | TRBD2 | TRBV2 | 16 | TGTGCCAGCAGCGGGACTAGCGGTAGTGGGGCCAACGTCCTGACTTTC | CASSGTSGSGANVLTF
TRBJ2-2 | - | - | TRBV11-2 | 16 | TGTGCCAGCAGCTACTCCCTGGTAGTGGGAACCGGGGAGCTGTTTTTT | CASSYSLVVGTGELFF
TRBJ1-5 | few | - | TRBV24-1 | 15 | TGTGCCACCAGTGAACCAGGGGAGCCAATTCAGCCCCAGCATTTT | CATSEPGEPIQPQHF
TRBJ2-1 | - | - | TRBV11-2 | 15 | TGTGCCAGCAGCTTAGTGGGGGGCCATTACAATGAGCAGTTCTTC | CASSLVGGHYNEQFF
TRBJ2-1 | many | - | TRBV15 | 8 | TGTGCCACCCCCAGGGGGTTCTTC | CATPRGFF
TRBJ2-7 | - | - | TRBV20-1 | 14 | TGCAGTGCGACGAAGCTGACTCGGTCCTACGAGCAGTACTTC | CSATKLTRSYEQYF
TRBJ2-2 | - | - | TRBV12-3/TRBV12-4 | 15 | TGTGCCAGCAAAGTCTCCGGGACATTCACCGGGGAGCTGTTTTTT | CASKVSGTFTGELFF